The 26 T cell receptor beta chains below come from one sample, sequenced in a study of cytomegalovirus exposure and HLA in healthy donors. The primer mix had 60 Vbeta and 13 Jbeta primers. The protocol was immunoSEQ multiplex PCR, while the TCRdb copy is restricted to in-frame clones and leaves out a portion. The sample lists 110,000 to 150,000 clones; roughly four fifths were seen once. Material: PBMCs. The receptors were gathered from a woman aged 45-59 years in good health and CMV-seronegative.

This clone showed up just a few times. V gene TRBV7-2 combines with J gene TRBJ2-2; 11 bases match TRBD1. Losses at the gene ends were 4 bases for V and 3 bases for J; bases not matched to a gene: 4. The CDR3 extends over 16 amino acids. Germline assignment: CDR1 SGHTA and CDR2 FQGNSA. CDR3 protein: CASSWTGGPDTGELFF. CDR3 DNA sequence: TGTGCCAGCAGCTGGACAGGGGGCCCTGACACCGGGGAGCTGTTTTTT.

The V call is TRBV6-5, the J call TRBJ2-1; 9 nucleotides line up with TRBD2. V trimming: 0 bases; J trimming: 10 bases; junction bases outside the gene matches: 10. Germline lookup yields CDR1 MNHEY and CDR2 SVGAGI. There are 16 residues in the CDR3. CDR3 residues: CASSYSNRGGAEEQFF. In DNA form, the CDR3 reads TGTGCCAGCAGTTACTCGAACCGCGGGGGGGCCGAGGAGCAGTTCTTC.

This sequence joins TRBV7-9 and TRBJ2-7; maybe TRBD1 (5 bases). Germline V gene data show CDR1 as SEHNR and CDR2 as FQNEAQ (reference sequence). The CDR3 runs 15 residues. V shed 0 bases and J shed 2 bases, with 11 bases lying between them. CDR3 protein: CASSLAGVLPYEQYF. CDR3 bases: TGTGCCAGCAGCTTAGCAGGGGTCCTTCCCTACGAGCAGTACTTC.

The genes are TRBV28 and TRBJ2-3; possible D gene TRBD2, 5 bases. This CDR3 is 15 amino acids long. Germline-derived CDR1 and CDR2 are MDHEN and SYDVKM. V lost 5 bases to trimming and J lost 0 bases, with 12 bases between them. In DNA, the CDR3 is TGTGCCAGCAGTATCCGAGGGCTGAGCACAGATACGCAGTATTTT. Translating gives CASSIRGLSTDTQYF.

The J gene is TRBJ1-1, the V gene TRBV6-7; possibly TRBD1 for D (5 bases). TRBV6-7 is assigned to the ORF class and has an uncertain function. This CDR3 has 15 residues. Trimming took off 6 bases at V and 11 bases at J, with 25 bases between the two ends. CDR3 bases: TGTGCCAGCAGCCGCGACCAGGGTACTCACCTTGGGGCTTTCTTT. Protein: CASSRDQGTHLGAFF.

The V call is TRBV7-2, the J call TRBJ2-5; 8 bases map to TRBD2. Germline CDR1 is SGHTA and CDR2 is FQGNSA. The length of the CDR3 is 14 residues. The V gene end was trimmed by 7 bases and the J gene end by 4 bases; junction bases not matched to a gene: 8. This CDR3 is CASTEGSGGETQYF. In DNA form, the CDR3 reads TGTGCCAGCACCGAGGGAAGCGGGGGAGAGACCCAGTACTTC.

This sequence joins TRBV6-5 and TRBJ1-5; 7 bases agree with TRBD1. The germline V gene has CDR1 MNHEY and CDR2 SVGAGI. The CDR3 runs 14 residues. After removal of 6 bases from V and 9 bases from J, the junction contained 11 bases not matched to a gene. The CDR3 DNA is TGTGCCAGCAGCATAGGGACAGCCGAGGGGCCCCAGCATTTT. As protein: CASSIGTAEGPQHF.

The J gene is TRBJ2-2, the V gene TRBV4-3, with 13 bases matching TRBD2. The junction had 5 bases not matched to a gene; V was cut back by 1 base and J by 6 bases. This CDR3 is built from 17 residues. Germline values: CDR1 LGHNA, CDR2 YSLEER. The CDR3: CASSQGTSGGSSGELFF. The CDR3, as DNA: TGCGCCAGCAGCCAAGGGACTAGCGGGGGATCTTCCGGGGAGCTGTTTTTT.

The V and J genes are TRBV11-2 and TRBJ1-1; possible D gene TRBD1, 6 bases. The CDR3 totals 13 residues. CDR1 SGHAT and CDR2 FQNNGV come from the germline V gene. V was shortened by 5 bases and J by 3 bases, with 10 bases between the two germline ends. In DNA form, the CDR3 reads TGTGCCAGCAGCGGACAGATTCACACTGAAGCTTTCTTT. Protein sequence: CASSGQIHTEAFF.

The table lists this clone with a few counts. The rearrangement joins TRBV5-5 to TRBJ2-7, with D hard to call. Trimming left V 2 bases short and J 6 bases short, with 9 bases between. Germline V gives CDR1 SGHKS, CDR2 YYEKEE (reference sequence). The CDR3 runs 12 residues. The CDR3 protein is CASSLAFSEQYF. CDR3 nucleotide sequence: TGTGCCAGCAGCTTAGCTTTCTCCGAGCAGTACTTC.

The chain recombines TRBV7-9 with TRBJ1-6; TRBD1 might be the D (6 bases). V shed 1 base and J shed 0 bases, with 16 bases lying between them. CDR1 is SEHNR and CDR2 is FQNEAQ in the germline V gene (reference sequence). There are 19 residues in the CDR3. The CDR3 spells CASSLGVGGPSSYNSPLHF. The CDR3 coding sequence is TGTGCCAGCAGCTTAGGGGTGGGGGGGCCCAGCTCCTATAATTCACCCCTCCACTTT.

The V and J genes are TRBV4-2 and TRBJ2-3; 7 nucleotides line up with TRBD2. Trimming took 1 base from V and 3 from J; bases not matched to a gene: 10. The CDR3 totals 17 residues. In germline, CDR1 is LGHNA, CDR2 YNFKEQ. DNA for the CDR3: TGTGCCAGCAGCCAAGGGATGACTAGCAGCAAGACAGATACGCAGTATTTT. Amino acids: CASSQGMTSSKTDTQYF.

This clone came up once. The chain combines TRBV7-9 with TRBJ2-6; perhaps TRBD2 as D (6 bases). Germline V gives CDR1 SEHNR, CDR2 FQNEAQ (reference sequence). The CDR3 spans 15 residues. Trimming removed 3 bases at V and 1 base at J, with 7 bases between. The CDR3, as DNA: TGTGCCAGCAGCTTCGCGGGATCTGGGGCCAACGTCCTGACTTTC. Protein sequence: CASSFAGSGANVLTF.

The CDR3 DNA reads as TGTGCCAGCAGTGAAACAGGAATGAGCTCCTATAATTCACCCCTCCACTTT. It yields the protein CASSETGMSSYNSPLHF. The chain uses TRBV2 and TRBJ1-6, with a possible D match to TRBD1 (5 bases). Germline assignment: CDR1 SNHLY and CDR2 FYNNEI. This CDR3 is 17 amino acids long. Trimming removed 2 bases at V and 0 bases at J, with 11 bases between.

V and J are TRBV27 and TRBJ1-2; D not resolved. The CDR3 extends over 20 amino acids. Germline V lookup: CDR1 MNHEY, CDR2 SMNVEV (reference sequence). The germline V and J ends were trimmed by 4 bases and 5 bases, with 32 bases remaining between them. As DNA, the CDR3 is TGTGCCAGCAGTTCCAAGCGGCCAGGACGTTTCCCATATGCGGGATATGGCTACACCTTC. Translating gives CASSSKRPGRFPYAGYGYTF.

DNA for the CDR3: TGTGCCAGCAGCCAAGATCCGAGGGCGCAAAGAGCAGATACGCAGTATTTT. It specifies CASSQDPRAQRADTQYF. The chain is built from TRBV4-2 and TRBJ2-3; TRBD2 is a possible D gene (5 bases). Germline CDR1 reads LGHNA; CDR2 reads YNFKEQ. Trimming pared 0 bases from V and 4 bases from J, leaving 17 bases between. This CDR3 spans 17 amino acids.

The rearrangement links TRBV15 to TRBJ1-4; 10 nucleotides align to TRBD1. This CDR3 region has 16 residues. V shed 2 bases and J 7 bases; nucleotides not matched to a gene: 7. CDR1 is LNHNV, CDR2 YYDKDF, per germline (reference sequence). As DNA, the CDR3 is TGTGCCACCAGCAGAAATAGAGGGACAGGGGTTGAAAAACTGTTTTTT. Translated, it gives CATSRNRGTGVEKLFF. Full variable domain (outside the CDR3, taken from reference TRBV15 and TRBJ1-4): DAMVIQNPRYQVTQFGKPVTLSCSQTLNHNVMYWYQQKSSQAPKLLFHYYDKDFNNEADTPDNFQSRRPNTSFCFLDIRSPGLGDTAMYLCATSRNRGTGVEKLFFGSGTQLSVL.

V gene TRBV29-1 combines with J gene TRBJ2-1, with a weak D call TRBD2 (6 bases). The CDR3 is 12 amino acids. Germline V gene sequence: CDR1 SQVTM, CDR2 ANQGSEA. Trimming took 4 bases from V and 10 from J, leaving 14 bases between them. This chain's CDR3 is CSVGRGEGEQFF. CDR3 in DNA: TGCAGCGTTGGGCGGGGTGAGGGGGAGCAGTTCTTC.

The genes are TRBV5-1 and TRBJ2-1; 9 bases fit TRBD1. Germline CDR1 reads SGHRS; CDR2 reads YFSETQ. V shed 4 bases, J shed 4 bases, and the junction held 9 bases outside the gene matches. This CDR3 is 16 amino acids long. CDR3 loop: CASSLSGTGSYNEQFF. DNA for the CDR3: TGCGCCAGCAGCCTATCCGGGACAGGGTCTTACAATGAGCAGTTCTTC.

The V gene is TRBV7-8, the J gene TRBJ2-2; no reliable D call. The germline V gene encodes CDR1 SGHVS and CDR2 FQNEAQ. The CDR3 spans 18 residues. The V and J ends lost 2 bases and 0 bases respectively, with 16 bases between them. Here the CDR3 reads CASSLLAFGPSNTGELFF. The CDR3 nucleotides are TGTGCCAGCAGCTTACTCGCCTTCGGTCCCTCGAACACCGGGGAGCTGTTTTTT.

This clone has just one count. This sequence joins TRBV11-2 and TRBJ2-5, with D perhaps being TRBD1 or TRBD2 (5 bases each). The J call is uncertain, as TRBJ2-7 better fits the DNA end. Germline CDR1 SGHAT, CDR2 FQNNGV. The CDR3 loop spans 15 amino acids. CDR3 sequence reads: CASSLDPTRGHEQYF. The DNA of the CDR3 is TGTGCCAGCAGCTTAGATCCCACTCGGGGACACGAGCAGTACTTC.

This clone was detected once. The chain uses TRBV6-5 and TRBJ2-3, with a possible D match to TRBD2 (7 bases). This CDR3 has 15 residues. Trimming pared 0 bases from V and 4 bases from J, leaving 11 bases between. Per germline, CDR1 MNHEY and CDR2 SVGAGI. The CDR3 region is CASSYSGGPADTQYF. CDR3 sequence (DNA): TGTGCCAGCAGTTACTCGGGGGGGCCGGCAGATACGCAGTATTTT.

J is TRBJ2-1 and V is TRBV7-8; tentative D call: TRBD1 (5 bases). Germline CDR1 reads SGHVS; CDR2 reads FQNEAQ. This CDR3 is built from 15 residues. Trimming left V 3 bases short and J 0 bases short, with 9 bases between. The CDR3 DNA is TGTGCCAGCAGCTTGCTCCAGGGCTCCTACAATGAGCAGTTCTTC. Its translation is CASSLLQGSYNEQFF.

This clone was detected only once. This chain uses TRBV5-1 with TRBJ2-5, with D perhaps matching TRBD1 (6 bases). From germline, CDR1 is SGHRS and CDR2 YFSETQ. V was shortened by 2 bases and J by 2 bases, with 7 bases between the two germline ends. The CDR3 spans 13 residues. In DNA, the CDR3 is TGCGCCAGCAGCTTAGGGGGTCAAGAGACCCAGTACTTC. Residues: CASSLGGQETQYF.

Regarding this clone: A read error may produce the germline difference seen at one junction end. The V and J genes are TRBV7-7 and TRBJ2-7; D may be TRBD2 (6 bases). Per the germline V gene, CDR1 is SSHAT and CDR2 is FNYEAQ (reference sequence). This CDR3 has 13 amino acids. For the CDR3, the DNA is TGTGCTAGCAGCCCCGGGGGAGATTACGAGCAGTACTTC. Protein: CASSPGGDYEQYF.

The rearrangement joins TRBV4-1 to TRBJ1-5; D is possibly TRBD1 (6 bases). V shed 4 bases and J shed 5 bases, with 9 bases lying between them. Germline V gene data show CDR1 as MGHRA and CDR2 as YSYEKL. The CDR3 runs to 13 residues. The CDR3 DNA is TGCGCCAGCAGCCCTTACAGGGATCAGCCCCAGCATTTT. Its protein is CASSPYRDQPQHF.